This T cell receptor (beta chain) is from a study of blood T cell repertoires in COVID-19. The overall study: Samples representing acute and convalescent COVID-19 were sourced from the United States, Italy and Spain.

Cohorts were assigned according to the clinical history that participants reported. Two negative PCRs, clearance, or symptom resolution characterized the recovered Cohort 3 donors. Under the authors' procedure: Estimation of nucleated cell counts relied on the amplification of reference gene primers. Using immunoSEQ multiplex PCR, the repertoire was profiled, and TCRdb retains in-frame clones only, with some absent. The V and J calls and clone size were taken over from that table, and D and trimming were inferred from the DNA. The top ten hold about 15% of the sample, which has about 220,000 clones, approximately 82% seen once. This receptor was identified in a man aged 40-50 years who had recovered from COVID-19. Sample: PBMCs or T cells enriched from blood (not recorded which).

This chain's CDR3 is CATAIHLSGSSYEQYF. DNA of the CDR3: TGTGCCACCGCGATACATCTAAGCGGGAGTAGCTACGAGCAGTACTTC. The rearrangement links TRBV11-2 to TRBJ2-7, with 8 bases that match TRBD2. CDR3 length: 16 amino acids. CDR1 is SGHAT and CDR2 is FQNNGV in the germline V gene. Germline trimming cut 10 bases from V and 3 bases from J; bases unmatched to any gene: 17.